A selection of T cell receptor beta chains follows, all from one sample in a study of T cells in Graves' hyperthyroidism and ophthalmopathy. In TCRdb, the multiplex PCR reads were re-called with MiXCR into one record per CDR3 protein. This sample yields around 260,000 distinct CDR3 sequences, of which 25% to 30% are seen a single time; around 30% belongs to the top ten. Specimen: blood. Receptor source: a man aged 40-49 years with Graves' hyperthyroidism that later progressed to Graves' ophthalmopathy. CDR3s include the opening cysteine and the closing phenylalanine or tryptophan. Fields, in order: V gene, J gene, D gene, CDR3 protein. The D gene is left open where the match is weak.

TRBV12-3/TRBV12-4	TRBJ1-5	.	CASSSQTAPNQPQHF
TRBV6-6	TRBJ2-7	.	CASRRGPYEQYF
TRBV28	TRBJ2-1	.	CASRPMGGRDEQFF
TRBV10-3	TRBJ2-7	TRBD2	CAISEVLAGLYF
TRBV29-1	TRBJ2-7	TRBD1	CSVGQGSAHEQYF
TRBV20-1	TRBJ2-2	.	CSAKTDTGELFF
TRBV6-1	TRBJ2-7	TRBD2	CASSDRTSGREQYF
TRBV12-3/TRBV12-4	TRBJ1-2	.	CASSLLAGANYGYTF
TRBV5-1	TRBJ1-1	.	CASSLVAQTEAFF
TRBV12-3/TRBV12-4	TRBJ1-6	.	CASSLIWMTAVDSPLHF
TRBV12-3/TRBV12-4	TRBJ2-7	TRBD1	CASSYVTGGSLGSYEQYF
TRBV19	TRBJ1-5	.	CASSWGRGRNQPQHF
TRBV10-3	TRBJ1-1	.	CAISEGLGHLYTEAFF
TRBV20-1	TRBJ1-2	.	CSARDQTNYGYTF
TRBV7-2	TRBJ2-7	TRBD1	CASSTGTGAGDEQYF
TRBV11-1	TRBJ2-1	TRBD2	CASSTPSASGKVYNEQFF
TRBV27	TRBJ1-2	TRBD1	CASLRTGYGYTF
TRBV6-2/TRBV6-3	TRBJ1-1	.	CASSYLWLGEAFF
TRBV28	TRBJ1-2	TRBD1	CASSLSGQGAFGYTF
TRBV6-2/TRBV6-3	TRBJ2-7	TRBD2	CATCPGLANINEQYF
TRBV7-2	TRBJ2-7	.	CASSQQGDSYEQYF
TRBV19	TRBJ2-5	.	CASSSHDAMGETQYF
TRBV28	TRBJ1-2	.	CASRRTGHYGYTF
TRBV11-2	TRBJ2-7	TRBD2	CASSLVSGIGNEQYF
TRBV20-1	TRBJ2-7	.	CSARDLAAYEQYF
TRBV6-5	TRBJ1-5	.	CASSRTENQPQHF
TRBV24-1	TRBJ2-5	.	CATSHGRGETQYF
TRBV28	TRBJ2-7	.	CASRAGTLGDEQYF
TRBV7-9	TRBJ2-7	.	CASSWGDSYEQYF
TRBV15	TRBJ2-7	.	CATSRGEVGSYEQYF
TRBV28	TRBJ2-7	.	CASSGLSPYEQYF
TRBV24-1	TRBJ2-5	TRBD2	CATRDSGTYQETQYF
TRBV19	TRBJ2-2	.	CASSIQYNTGELFF